This T cell receptor (beta chain) was captured in a study of T-cell reconstitution after alpha-beta-depleted transplantation in children. The CDR3 runs to 15 residues. Germline V gene lookup returns CDR1 SEHNR and CDR2 FQNEAQ (reference sequence). The germline V and J ends were trimmed by 1 base and 3 bases, with 11 bases remaining between them. Unique molecular identifiers were used to barcode this TCRbeta library. MiXCR, applied by TCRdb to the PCR reads, yields one record per CDR3 protein. This sample has just over 950,000 distinct CDR3 sequences, with about 26% found just once. This rearrangement joins TRBV7-9 to TRBJ2-3; D may be TRBD1 or TRBD2 (5 bases each). The sequence derives from a boy under two years old who had a stem cell transplant for SCID, so the T cells may come from the graft donor. Specimen: PBMCs, mostly from graft donor cells, collected 360 days after TCRalphabeta/CD19-depleted stem cell transplant. CDR3 coding DNA: TGTGCCAGCAGCTTAGGGGGGTATGGGACAGATACGCAGTATTTT. It yields the protein CASSLGGYGTDTQYF.